Shown below are 21 T cell receptor beta chains from a single sample sequenced in a study of T cell changes during pregnancy in multiple sclerosis (dated by TCRdb to between 2018 and 2020). Receptor amplification or capture employed the immunoSEQ multiplex PCR assay. This immuneACCESS table, as held by TCRdb, lists in-frame sequences with V and J called but not all clones. Of the missing ones, under half trace to an unresolved V gene in checked studies; the others have no known cause. For this sample the table gives 65,000 to 70,000 clones, of which about 92% were detected only once. Roughly 2.1% of the sample is taken by the ten largest. Source: peripheral blood, taken in the third trimester of pregnancy. These receptors all stem from a female donor in good health, enrolled as a control in a pregnancy study.

CDR3 nucleotides: TGTGCCAGCAGCTTAGGGGCGGGGGGCGGCGTATGGACCTCCTACGAGCAGTACTTC. It specifies CASSLGAGGGVWTSYEQYF. This chain connects TRBV7-6 to TRBJ2-7; 8 nucleotides align to TRBD2. Germline CDR1 and CDR2: SGHVS and FNYEAQ. The CDR3 is 19 residues long. V dropped 1 base and J dropped 0; count of bases not matched to a gene: 14.

The chain carries TRBV5-1 and TRBJ1-5; perhaps TRBD1 as D (6 bases). The length of the CDR3 is 15 residues. V was pared by 0 bases and J by 3 bases, with 10 bases between. Germline V gene data show CDR1 as SGHRS and CDR2 as YFSETQ. The CDR3 DNA reads TGCGCCAGCAGCTTGGGGCAGGGGAACAATCAGCCCCAGCATTTT. Translation gives CASSLGQGNNQPQHF.

The chain carries TRBV27 and TRBJ2-5, with 7 bases fitting TRBD2. Trimming at V came to 7 bases and at J to 10 bases, leaving 9 bases not matched to a gene. This CDR3 has 12 residues. Germline CDR1 and CDR2: MNHEY and SMNVEV (reference sequence). CDR3 residues: CASTTRGEGQYF. The CDR3 bases are TGTGCCAGCACCACAAGAGGGGAGGGCCAGTACTTC.

The gene calls are TRBV5-1 and TRBJ1-4; 8 bases are a match to TRBD1. This CDR3 region has 13 residues. With V trimmed by 3 bases and J by 7 bases, 2 bases remained unmatched. Germline loops: CDR1 SGHRS, CDR2 YFSETQ. CDR3 sequence (DNA): TGCGCCAGCAGCTGGACAGGGTCTGAAAAACTGTTTTTT. Translating gives CASSWTGSEKLFF.

V usage is TRBV15 and J usage is TRBJ2-1; possibly TRBD2 for D (6 bases). Trimming removed 6 bases from V and 9 bases from J, with 12 bases in between. Per germline, CDR1 LNHNV and CDR2 YYDKDF (reference sequence). The CDR3 contains 12 residues. The CDR3 spells CATSSGRTEQFF. The CDR3 DNA reads as TGTGCCACCAGTTCAGGGAGGACTGAGCAGTTCTTC.

The genes are TRBV5-5 and TRBJ2-1, with 7 bases aligning to TRBD2. Germline CDR1 is SGHKS and CDR2 is YYEKEE (reference sequence). The CDR3 sequence is 15 residues long. V lost 4 bases and J lost 2; bases outside the gene matches: 6. The CDR3, as DNA: TGTGCCAGCAGCCAAAGCGGGGTAACCTACAATGAGCAGTTCTTC. Residues: CASSQSGVTYNEQFF.

The genes are TRBV6-5 and TRBJ2-1; D possibly corresponds to TRBD2 (6 bases). CDR1 and CDR2 from the germline V gene are MNHEY and SVGAGI. The V end was cut by 2 bases, the J end by 2 bases, with 10 bases between. There are 15 residues in the CDR3. For the CDR3, the DNA is TGTGCCAGCAGTTACGATCCGGGAGCCTACAATGAGCAGTTCTTC. Translating gives CASSYDPGAYNEQFF.

V usage is TRBV5-1 and J usage is TRBJ1-1, with 10 bases aligning to TRBD1. The trim removed 3 bases at V and 4 bases at J, leaving 12 bases unmatched. The CDR3 is 17 amino acids. Germline V gives CDR1 SGHRS, CDR2 YFSETQ. The DNA of the CDR3 is TGCGCCAGCAGCTCTCCTACCTGGACAGGGGGAATCACTGAAGCTTTCTTT. This sequence encodes CASSSPTWTGGITEAFF.

The genes are TRBV19 and TRBJ2-3; 7 nucleotides match TRBD1. The length of the CDR3 is 14 residues. CDR1 is LNHDA, CDR2 SQIVND, per germline (reference sequence). V shed 8 bases, J shed 2 bases, and the junction held 7 bases outside the gene matches. CDR3 bases: TGTGCCAGTGGCGACAGGGACCCCACAGATACGCAGTATTTT. As protein: CASGDRDPTDTQYF.

This chain connects TRBV27 to TRBJ2-1, with D possibly TRBD1 on 6 matching bases. The germline V gene has CDR1 MNHEY and CDR2 SMNVEV (reference sequence). This CDR3 contains 14 residues. V lost 5 bases and J lost 5, with 13 bases in between. CDR3 bases: TGTGCCAGCAGTGTCAGGGGTTGGGACAATGAGCAGTTCTTC. Its translation: CASSVRGWDNEQFF.

The V gene is TRBV4-2, the J gene TRBJ2-1; TRBD1 matches 8 bases. CDR1 is LGHNA and CDR2 is YNFKEQ in the germline V gene. V shed 1 base, J shed 7 bases, and the junction held 6 bases outside the gene matches. The CDR3 runs to 15 residues. CDR3: CASSQGQGAVNEQFF. In DNA form, the CDR3 reads TGTGCCAGCAGCCAAGGGCAGGGGGCTGTGAATGAGCAGTTCTTC.

The chain carries TRBV18 and TRBJ2-1, with D possibly matching TRBD1 (5 bases). Germline assignment: CDR1 KGHSH and CDR2 LQKENI. V lost 6 bases, J lost 5 bases, and 14 bases lay in between. This CDR3 is 14 amino acids long. CDR3 bases: TGTGCCAGCTCCGCTATGGCAGGGAACAATGAGCAGTTCTTC. Translating it yields CASSAMAGNNEQFF. Drawing the rest from reference TRBV18 and TRBJ2-1, the complete variable domain is NAGVMQNPRHLVRRRGQEARLRCSPMKGHSHVYWYRQLPEEGLKFMVYLQKENIIDESGMPKERFSAEFPKEGPSILRIQQVVRGDSAAYFCASSAMAGNNEQFFGPGTRLTVL.

This rearrangement joins TRBV11-2 to TRBJ2-2; D possibly corresponds to TRBD1 (7 bases). The germline V gene has CDR1 SGHAT and CDR2 FQNNGV. The CDR3 is 18 amino acids. Trimming shortened V by 6 bases and J by 1 base, and 21 bases separated the two germline ends. The DNA of the CDR3 is TGTGCCAGCAGTCAACCGAGATACAGGGGAGGGAACACCGGGGAGCTGTTTTTT. This codes for CASSQPRYRGGNTGELFF.

The gene calls are TRBV5-1 and TRBJ1-2; TRBD1 agrees at 7 bases. CDR3 length equals 14 residues. Trimming cost V 7 bases and J 8 bases; bases outside gene matches: 14. Germline CDR1 is SGHRS and CDR2 is YFSETQ. DNA of the CDR3: TGCGCCAGCCGGGCTGGACAGGCCGAGGCGGGCTACACCTTC. This codes for CASRAGQAEAGYTF.

Worth noting for this clone: Other DNA sequences in the same sample also yield this CDR3. The V call is TRBV7-2, the J call TRBJ2-6, with 11 bases that match TRBD2. Trimming cost V 1 base and J 2 bases; bases outside gene matches: 4. The CDR3 length is 18 residues. In germline, CDR1 is SGHTA, CDR2 FQGNSA. In DNA, the CDR3 is TGTGCCAGCAGCTTAGGCCTAGCGGGGGGAGCTGGGGCCAACGTCCTGACTTTC. It specifies CASSLGLAGGAGANVLTF.

The V call is TRBV2, the J call TRBJ2-2; perhaps TRBD2 as D (5 bases). The CDR3 totals 17 residues. Trimming took off 3 bases at V and 5 bases at J, with 19 bases between the two ends. Per germline, CDR1 SNHLY and CDR2 FYNNEI. CDR3 sequence: CASSDGAAAIRTGELFF. CDR3 bases: TGTGCCAGCAGTGATGGAGCGGCCGCGATCCGGACCGGGGAGCTGTTTTTT.

The chain employs TRBV5-1 and TRBJ2-5; 9 positions agree with TRBD2. The V segment lost 4 bases and the J segment 5 bases; nucleotides outside the gene matches: 9. The CDR3 is 15 amino acids. The V gene's germline CDR1 is SGHRS and CDR2 YFSETQ. This chain's CDR3 is CASSQDAGGLETQYF. The CDR3 coding sequence is TGCGCCAGCAGCCAGGATGCGGGAGGGCTGGAGACCCAGTACTTC. Complete variable domain (other parts from reference TRBV5-1 and TRBJ2-5): KAGVTQTPRYLIKTRGQQVTLSCSPISGHRSVSWYQQTPGQGLQFLFEYFSETQRNKGNFPGRFSGRQFSNSRSEMNVSTLELGDSALYLCASSQDAGGLETQYFGPGTRLLVL.

The chain recombines TRBV19 with TRBJ1-2; 9 positions match TRBD1. Germline V gene sequence: CDR1 LNHDA, CDR2 SQIVND (reference sequence). The length of the CDR3 is 14 residues. J gave up 7 bases and V 4 bases, and 7 bases lay outside the gene matches. The CDR3 DNA follows: TGTGCCAGTAGTACACGATCGGACAGGGGTGGCTACACCTTC. Translation gives CASSTRSDRGGYTF.

The chain carries TRBV29-1 and TRBJ2-3, with D tentatively TRBD2 (6 bases). Looked up from germline, CDR1 is SQVTM and CDR2 is ANQGSEA. This CDR3 is built from 13 residues. Deletions cut 4 bases from V and 0 bases from J, with 8 bases between. The CDR3 DNA follows: TGCAGCGTTGGGAGGGGAAGCACAGATACGCAGTATTTT. Translating gives CSVGRGSTDTQYF.

This chain joins TRBV6-5 and TRBJ2-5, with D possibly being TRBD2 (6 bases). The CDR3 runs to 13 residues. From germline, CDR1 is MNHEY and CDR2 SVGAGI. With 0 bases removed from V and 8 bases from J, the gap between germline ends came to 10 bases. For the CDR3, the DNA is TGTGCCAGCAGTTACTCGAGGCGGGAAACCCAGTACTTC. Residues: CASSYSRRETQYF.

The V and J genes are TRBV5-8 and TRBJ1-6; a weak D match, TRBD1 (6 bases). V shed 4 bases and J shed 7 bases, with 21 bases lying between them. The CDR3 length is 17 residues. CDR1 SGHTS and CDR2 YDEGEE come from the germline V gene. The CDR3 spells CASSRTKTGILNSPLHF. The CDR3 region has the DNA TGTGCCAGCAGCCGCACCAAAACAGGGATCCTGAATTCACCCCTCCACTTT.